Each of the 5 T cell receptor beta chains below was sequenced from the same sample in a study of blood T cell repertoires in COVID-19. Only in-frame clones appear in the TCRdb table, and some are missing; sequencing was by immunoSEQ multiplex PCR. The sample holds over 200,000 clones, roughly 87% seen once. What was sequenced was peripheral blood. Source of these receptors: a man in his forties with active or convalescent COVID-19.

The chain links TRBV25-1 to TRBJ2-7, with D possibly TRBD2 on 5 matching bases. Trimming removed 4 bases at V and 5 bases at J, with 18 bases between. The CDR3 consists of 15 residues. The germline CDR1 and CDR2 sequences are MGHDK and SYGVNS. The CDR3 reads CASSGATYLAHEQYF. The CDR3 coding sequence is TGTGCCAGCAGTGGGGCTACCTATCTAGCCCACGAGCAGTACTTC.

CDR3 coding DNA: TGTGCCAGCAGCTCTAAGGGACAGGGGGCCGAAAAACTGTTTTTT. Residues: CASSSKGQGAEKLFF. This rearrangement joins TRBV5-4 to TRBJ1-4; 12 bases line up with TRBD1. CDR1 is SGHNT, CDR2 YYREEE, per germline (reference sequence). This CDR3 is built from 15 residues. The J segment lost 8 bases and the V segment lost 3 bases, leaving 5 bases of the junction unmatched.

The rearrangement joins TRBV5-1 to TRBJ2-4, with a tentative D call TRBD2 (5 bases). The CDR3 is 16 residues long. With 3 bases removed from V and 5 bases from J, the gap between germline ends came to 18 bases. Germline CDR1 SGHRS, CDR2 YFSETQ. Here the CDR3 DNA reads TGCGCCAGCAGCTCAACGGGGAGTAGTCCGGAAAACATTCAGTACTTC. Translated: CASSSTGSSPENIQYF.

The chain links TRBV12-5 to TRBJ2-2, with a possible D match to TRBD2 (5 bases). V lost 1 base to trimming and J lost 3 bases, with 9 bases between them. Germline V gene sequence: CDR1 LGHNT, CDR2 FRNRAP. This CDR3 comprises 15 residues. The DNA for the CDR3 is TGTGCTAGTGGTTTGGCCGCCGGGGACACCGGGGAGCTGTTTTTT. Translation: CASGLAAGDTGELFF.

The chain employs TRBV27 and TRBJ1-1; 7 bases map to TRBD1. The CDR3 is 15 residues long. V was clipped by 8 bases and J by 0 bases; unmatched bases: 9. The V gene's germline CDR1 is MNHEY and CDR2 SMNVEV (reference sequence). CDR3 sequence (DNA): TGTGCCAGCCGTAGATCGGACAGGCTGAACACTGAAGCTTTCTTT. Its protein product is CASRRSDRLNTEAFF.